This TCR beta chain was recovered during a study of blood T cell repertoires in COVID-19. Turning to the study itself: The United States, Italy and Spain provided the acute and convalescent COVID-19 samples. T cells, B-cell-depleted T cells, or PBMCs supplied cDNA or gDNA.

Assay: immunoSEQ multiplex PCR; the TCRdb copy retains only in-frame clones and omits some. This sample has 220,000 or so clones, with roughly 84% found just once. Germline V gene sequence: CDR1 WSHSY, CDR2 SAAADI. CDR3 length: 16 amino acids. Germline trimming cut 6 bases from V and 3 bases from J; bases unmatched to any gene: 9. The sequence came from a woman aged 35 to 49 who had recovered from COVID-19. Sequenced input: PBMCs or T cells enriched from blood (not recorded which). The chain couples TRBV10-2 to TRBJ1-4; 8 positions agree with TRBD1. The CDR3 loop is CASRFDRGHANEKLFF. The CDR3 nucleotides are TGCGCCAGCAGATTCGACAGGGGCCACGCTAATGAAAAACTGTTTTTT.